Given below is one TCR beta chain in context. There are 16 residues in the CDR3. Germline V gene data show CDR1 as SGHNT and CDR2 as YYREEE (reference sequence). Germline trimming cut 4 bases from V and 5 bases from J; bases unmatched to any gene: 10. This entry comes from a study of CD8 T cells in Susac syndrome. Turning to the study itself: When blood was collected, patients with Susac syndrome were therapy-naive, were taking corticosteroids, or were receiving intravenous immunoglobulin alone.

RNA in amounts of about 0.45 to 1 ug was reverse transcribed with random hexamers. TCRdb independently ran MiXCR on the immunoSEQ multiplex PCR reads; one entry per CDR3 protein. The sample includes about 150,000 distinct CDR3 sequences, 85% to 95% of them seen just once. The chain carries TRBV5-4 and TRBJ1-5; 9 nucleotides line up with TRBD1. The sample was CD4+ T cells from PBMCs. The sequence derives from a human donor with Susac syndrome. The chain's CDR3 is CASSHRTGDLYQPQHF. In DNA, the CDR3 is TGTGCCAGCAGCCACAGGACAGGGGACCTTTATCAGCCCCAGCATTTT.